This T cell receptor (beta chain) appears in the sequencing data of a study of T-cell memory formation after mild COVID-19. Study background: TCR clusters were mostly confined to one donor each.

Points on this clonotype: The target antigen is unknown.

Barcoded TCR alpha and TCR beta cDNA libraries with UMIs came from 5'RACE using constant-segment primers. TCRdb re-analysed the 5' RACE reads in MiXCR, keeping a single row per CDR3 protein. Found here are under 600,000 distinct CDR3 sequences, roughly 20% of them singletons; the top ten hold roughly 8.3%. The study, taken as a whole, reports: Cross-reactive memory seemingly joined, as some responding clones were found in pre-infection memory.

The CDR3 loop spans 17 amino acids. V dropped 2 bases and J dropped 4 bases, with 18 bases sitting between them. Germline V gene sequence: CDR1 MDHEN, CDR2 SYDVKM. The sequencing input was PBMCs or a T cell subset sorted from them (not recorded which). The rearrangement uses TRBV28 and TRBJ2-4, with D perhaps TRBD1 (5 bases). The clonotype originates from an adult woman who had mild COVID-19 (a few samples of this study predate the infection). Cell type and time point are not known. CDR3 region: CASSLVSKRQLKNIQYF. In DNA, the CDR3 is TGTGCCAGCAGTTTAGTGTCTAAGAGACAGCTAAAAAACATTCAGTACTTC.